This is a list of T cell receptor beta chains from one sample in a study of blood T cell repertoires in COVID-19. Assay used: immunoSEQ multiplex PCR; TCRdb lists only in-frame clones, some missing. The table shows approximately 76,000 clones, with 86% occurring only once. The sample taken for sequencing was peripheral blood. The source of these receptors is an older woman with acute or convalescent COVID-19. The CDR3 runs from the conserved cysteine through the conserved F or W. D genes are given only for firm matches. Size is stated for part of the rows, as once, few or many counts, or as a class when the clone is expanded.

>NA|NA|15|TRBJ2-3|TRBV27
TGTGCCAGCAGTCCGACGGAAGGGGTCTTGGGGACGCAGTATTTT
CASSPTEGVLGTQYF
>NA|NA|13|TRBJ2-7|TRBV18
TGTGCCAGCTCACCGCCGGGTCCTTACGAGCAGTACTTC
CASSPPGPYEQYF
>TRBD2|NA|15|TRBJ2-5|TRBV11-2
TGTGCCAGCAGCCTCAGGGGAGCGGGGGTAGAGACCCAGTACTTC
CASSLRGAGVETQYF
>TRBD1|NA|16|TRBJ2-7|TRBV27
TGTGCCAGCAGAACGCCAGCCCGGGACAGAGCCTACGAGCAGTACTTC
CASRTPARDRAYEQYF
>NA|once|15|TRBJ1-5|TRBV4-1
TGCGCCAGCAGCCAAGAGGACGGGGATTTAAGGCCCCAGCATTTT
CASSQEDGDLRPQHF
>TRBD1|NA|15|TRBJ1-2|TRBV7-3
TGTGCCAGCAGCTTTACCTCAGGGGGACAGGTGGTCTACACCTTC
CASSFTSGGQVVYTF
>NA|NA|15|TRBJ1-1|TRBV6-2/TRBV6-3
TGTGCCAGCAGTTACCGGCGGGACGAGAACACTGAAGCTTTCTTT
CASSYRRDENTEAFF
>NA|NA|17|TRBJ2-2|TRBV6-4
TGTGCCAGCAGTGACTTCGGAGGGGTTAGAAACACCGGGGAGCTGTTTTTT
CASSDFGGVRNTGELFF
>TRBD1|NA|15|TRBJ2-3|TRBV7-3
TGTGCCAGCAGCCGGGACAGTGCTAGCACAGATACGCAGTATTTT
CASSRDSASTDTQYF
>NA|NA|15|TRBJ2-1|TRBV7-2
TGTGCCAGCAGCTTGGACAGCCGGGCCTACAATGAGCAGTTCTTC
CASSLDSRAYNEQFF